The 17 T cell receptor beta chains in this list originate from one sample, sequenced in a study of T cell responses to AZD1222 COVID-19 vaccine. Profiled with immunoSEQ multiplex PCR; TCRdb holds only in-frame clones, not every one. The data hold about 130,000 clones, with more than 75% observed a single time. The sample consisted of peripheral blood, taken on day 0 of AZD1222 vaccination. Receptors originate from an adult in good health.

The gene calls are TRBV5-4 and TRBJ1-4; D is undetermined. The germline gives CDR1 SGHNT, CDR2 YYREEE (reference sequence). The CDR3 is 13 residues long. The V gene lost 2 bases and the J gene lost 6 bases, with 8 bases spanning the gap. The CDR3 sequence is CASSFGYDEKLFF. CDR3 sequence (DNA): TGTGCCAGCAGCTTCGGGTATGATGAAAAACTGTTTTTT.

This rearrangement joins TRBV5-4 to TRBJ2-1, with 7 nucleotides matching TRBD2. Germline V gene lookup returns CDR1 SGHNT and CDR2 YYREEE (reference sequence). The CDR3 has 15 amino acids. J was trimmed by 3 bases and V by 1 base; bases with no gene match: 4. In nucleotides, the CDR3 is TGTGCCAGCAGCTTGATGCGGGGGAACTACAATGAGCAGTTCTTC. Protein product: CASSLMRGNYNEQFF.

The rearrangement uses TRBV24-1 and TRBJ1-5, with a tentative D call TRBD1 (5 bases). Germline V lookup: CDR1 KGHDR, CDR2 SFDVKD. Between the trimmed V and J ends, which lost 5 bases and 7 bases, there was a span of 11 bases. The CDR3 is made up of 13 amino acids. The CDR3: CATSADSLQPQHF. The DNA for the CDR3 is TGTGCCACCAGTGCCGACAGTCTCCAGCCCCAGCATTTT.

This rearrangement joins TRBV6-1 to TRBJ1-5; D not resolved. This CDR3 region has 14 residues. Trimming shortened V by 3 bases and J by 0 bases, and 6 bases separated the two germline ends. Germline loops: CDR1 MNHNS, CDR2 SASEGT. CDR3 region: CASSDTVSNQPQHF. As DNA, the CDR3 is TGTGCCAGCAGTGACACCGTTAGCAATCAGCCCCAGCATTTT.

This chain connects TRBV2 to TRBJ1-3; D ambiguous. Germline CDR1 and CDR2: SNHLY and FYNNEI. The CDR3 runs to 12 residues. Trimming cost V 2 bases and J 4 bases, with 3 bases left between them. The CDR3: CASSERGNTIYF. The CDR3 DNA is TGTGCCAGCAGTGAAAGAGGAAACACCATATATTTT.

The chain recombines TRBV3-1 (or the pseudogene TRBV3-2) with TRBJ1-1; D perhaps matches TRBD1 (6 bases). The CDR3 has 13 residues. Trimming removed 3 bases from V and 3 bases from J, with 8 bases in between. Per germline, CDR1 LGHDT and CDR2 YNNKEL (reference sequence). CDR3: CASSQTGYTEAFF. The CDR3 region has the DNA TGTGCCAGCAGCCAGACAGGTTACACTGAAGCTTTCTTT.

The chain couples TRBV7-2 to TRBJ1-6; 7 bases align to TRBD1. With 2 bases clipped from V and 14 bases from J, the junction kept 12 bases outside the gene matches. The CDR3 totals 15 residues. Germline lookup yields CDR1 SGHTA and CDR2 FQGNSA. CDR3 region: CASSLNFGQDNALHF. Here the CDR3 DNA reads TGTGCCAGCAGCTTAAATTTCGGACAGGACAATGCCCTCCACTTT. Combining the CDR3 with reference TRBV7-2 and TRBJ1-6 gives the whole variable domain GAGVSQSPSNKVTEKGKDVELRCDPISGHTALYWYRQSLGQGLEFLIYFQGNSAPDKSGLPSDRFSAERTGGSVSTLTIQRTQQEDSAVYLCASSLNFGQDNALHFGNGTRLTVT.

The chain links TRBV30 to TRBJ1-1; D unclear. Deletions cut 0 bases from V and 3 bases from J, with 8 bases between. CDR1 GTSNPN and CDR2 SVGIG come from the germline V gene (reference sequence). This CDR3 comprises 13 residues. The CDR3 reads CAWSVSQYTEAFF. DNA of the CDR3: TGTGCCTGGAGTGTTTCCCAATACACTGAAGCTTTCTTT.

V and J are TRBV6-5 and TRBJ1-1; D is unresolved. CDR1 and CDR2 (germline): MNHEY, SVGAGI. With 7 bases removed from V and 4 bases from J, the gap between germline ends came to 19 bases. This CDR3 spans 15 amino acids. Here the CDR3 reads CASNLGAGIGTEAFF. The DNA for the CDR3 is TGTGCCAGCAACCTGGGCGCGGGGATTGGCACTGAAGCTTTCTTT.

The table lists this clone with a few counts. The rearrangement links TRBV7-2 to TRBJ1-5; a possible D gene is TRBD1 (6 bases). V was cut by 0 bases and J by 7 bases, with 16 bases left in between. The length of the CDR3 is 16 residues. Per the germline V gene, CDR1 is SGHTA and CDR2 is FQGNSA. This CDR3 reads CASSLALGQIAQPQHF. DNA for the CDR3: TGTGCCAGCAGCTTAGCGCTAGGACAGATAGCGCAGCCCCAGCATTTT. Based on the CDR3 plus reference TRBV7-2 and TRBJ1-5, the full variable domain is GAGVSQSPSNKVTEKGKDVELRCDPISGHTALYWYRQSLGQGLEFLIYFQGNSAPDKSGLPSDRFSAERTGGSVSTLTIQRTQQEDSAVYLCASSLALGQIAQPQHFGDGTRLSIL.

The V call is TRBV11-3, the J call TRBJ2-7; 10 nucleotides agree with TRBD1. Germline V lookup: CDR1 SGHNT, CDR2 YENEEA. The CDR3 is made up of 14 amino acids. J lost 7 bases, V lost 3 bases, and 6 bases had no gene match. CDR3 sequence: CASSLNGQGGEQYF. DNA of the CDR3: TGTGCCAGCAGCTTGAACGGACAGGGGGGGGAGCAGTACTTC.

The V gene is TRBV11-2, the J gene TRBJ2-3; 10 nucleotides line up with TRBD2. The CDR3 length is 16 residues. Germline V lookup: CDR1 SGHAT, CDR2 FQNNGV. With V trimmed by 3 bases and J by 2 bases, 5 bases remained unmatched. In nucleotides, the CDR3 is TGTGCCAGCAGCTTCCGGACTAGCGGAACCACAGATACGCAGTATTTT. It codes for CASSFRTSGTTDTQYF.

This clone was counted between two and nine times. This chain links TRBV18 with TRBJ1-5, with D hard to call. The CDR3 runs 15 residues. V lost 1 base to trimming and J lost 7 bases, with 14 bases between them. Germline V gene sequence: CDR1 KGHSH, CDR2 LQKENI. The CDR3 is CASSPRNRKDQPQHF. CDR3 DNA sequence: TGTGCCAGCTCACCACGTAACCGAAAAGACCAGCCCCAGCATTTT.

V gene TRBV6-5 combines with J gene TRBJ2-3, with D possibly being TRBD2 (6 bases). The ends were cut back, 5 bases at V and 3 bases at J, with 9 bases in the middle. This CDR3 has 13 amino acids. Germline CDR1 reads MNHEY; CDR2 reads SVGAGI. The CDR3 region is CASSTSRTDTQYF. CDR3 nucleotides: TGTGCCAGCAGTACTAGCAGGACAGATACGCAGTATTTT.

The chain combines TRBV25-1 with TRBJ2-5; D is undetermined. Trimming took off 4 bases at V and 3 bases at J, with 6 bases between the two ends. The CDR3 loop spans 12 amino acids. Germline assignment: CDR1 MGHDK and CDR2 SYGVNS. CDR3 DNA: TGTGCCAGCAGTGCCGGCAAAGAGACCCAGTACTTC. This gives the protein CASSAGKETQYF.

This chain connects TRBV6-4 to TRBJ1-1, with D hard to call. Looked up from germline, CDR1 is MRHNA and CDR2 is SNTAGT. The CDR3 covers 11 residues. The V end lost 3 bases, the J end lost 7 bases, and 6 bases lay between the germline ends. CDR3: CASSENGEAFF. The CDR3 DNA is TGTGCCAGCAGTGAAAACGGTGAAGCTTTCTTT.

V gene TRBV19 combines with J gene TRBJ1-2, with a tentative D call TRBD1 (5 bases). In germline, CDR1 is LNHDA, CDR2 SQIVND (reference sequence). The length of the CDR3 is 15 residues. V was trimmed by 6 bases and J by 8 bases, leaving 22 bases between them. Here the CDR3 DNA reads TGTGCCAGTAGCCCGGGCCACCAGGGAGCTGGCGGCTACACCTTC. It specifies CASSPGHQGAGGYTF.